This T cell receptor beta chain was retrieved from a study of CD8 T cells in Susac syndrome. This clonotype was found once. With random hexamers, about 0.5 to 1 ug RNA was reverse transcribed. TCRdb reanalysed the immunoSEQ multiplex PCR reads using MiXCR and keeps one entry per CDR3 protein. The sample carries around 170,000 distinct CDR3 sequences, nearly 97% recorded once. The CDR3 consists of 16 residues. Germline-derived CDR1 and CDR2 are LNHNV and YYDKDF (reference sequence). The V end lost 1 base, the J end lost 2 bases, and 12 bases lay between the germline ends. Sequenced sample: CD4+ T cells from PBMCs. The clonotype originates from a human donor with Susac syndrome. The chain has TRBV15 and TRBJ1-5; D is perhaps TRBD1 (5 bases). The chain's CDR3 is CATSRGGDPRNQPQHF. In nucleotides, the CDR3 is TGTGCCACCAGCAGAGGGGGGGATCCTCGCAATCAGCCCCAGCATTTT.